The 24 T cell receptor beta chains listed next were all sequenced from one sample in a study of control samples from healthy donors and cancer patients. The repertoire was sequenced with immunoSEQ multiplex PCR; TCRdb's copy has only in-frame clones and lacks some. Among some 58,000 clones listed, more than 75% were seen once. The sample consisted of PBMCs. The receptors here all came from a woman aged 55 to 70 with lung cancer.

V and J are TRBV5-7 and TRBJ1-6; 9 positions agree with TRBD1. TRBV5-7 is recorded as an ORF, its role being uncertain. The CDR3 spans 18 residues. Germline trimming cut 7 bases from V and 6 bases from J; bases unmatched to any gene: 17. The CDR3 reads CASSLRPGTGNGNSPLHF. The CDR3 DNA is TGTGCCAGCTCCTTACGTCCCGGGACAGGGAATGGTAATTCACCCCTCCACTTT.

The V gene is TRBV2, the J gene TRBJ1-5, with no clear D. CDR1 SNHLY and CDR2 FYNNEI come from the germline V gene. V dropped 5 bases and J dropped 3 bases, with 11 bases sitting between them. The CDR3 totals 14 residues. CDR3 sequence reads: CASSQLGINQPQHF. The CDR3 DNA follows: TGTGCCAGCAGTCAATTGGGGATCAATCAGCCCCAGCATTTT.

The V and J genes are TRBV19 and TRBJ1-5; D may be TRBD1 (5 bases). V was pared by 6 bases and J by 5 bases, with 17 bases between. Germline CDR1 reads LNHDA; CDR2 reads SQIVND (reference sequence). There are 15 residues in the CDR3. DNA of the CDR3: TGTGCCAGTAGGTCCGAGGGGATGGGGGATCAGCCCCAGCATTTT. Its translation: CASRSEGMGDQPQHF.

The chain joins TRBV7-2 to TRBJ2-7, with D perhaps given as TRBD1 or TRBD2 (5 bases each). CDR1 and CDR2 (germline): SGHTA, FQGNSA. Trimming stripped 2 bases from V and 2 bases from J, with 13 bases between. The CDR3 is 15 residues long. For the CDR3, the DNA is TGTGCCAGCAGCTTACAGGGCGGGCTTACCTACGAGCAGTACTTC. Its protein is CASSLQGGLTYEQYF.

The chain links TRBV6-5 to TRBJ2-1; 8 nucleotides line up with TRBD2. The CDR3 runs 15 residues. Losses at the gene ends were 6 bases for V and 5 bases for J; bases not matched to a gene: 9. Germline V gives CDR1 MNHEY, CDR2 SVGAGI. The CDR3 loop reads CASRVSGRGDNEQFF. CDR3 DNA sequence: TGTGCCAGCAGAGTAAGCGGGAGAGGCGACAATGAGCAGTTCTTC.

The rearrangement joins TRBV6-5 to TRBJ1-2, with 8 nucleotides matching TRBD1. The CDR3 runs 14 residues. The V and J ends lost 5 bases and 2 bases, in that order; junction bases with no gene match: 4. CDR1 and CDR2 from the germline V gene are MNHEY and SVGAGI. CDR3 sequence reads: CASSPNRGNYGYTF. CDR3 DNA: TGTGCCAGCAGTCCAAACAGGGGGAACTATGGCTACACCTTC.

The rearrangement joins TRBV5-1 to TRBJ2-3; unclear D gene. Trimming shortened V by 4 bases and J by 4 bases, and 10 bases separated the two germline ends. This CDR3 has 13 residues. Looked up from germline, CDR1 is SGHRS and CDR2 is YFSETQ. CDR3 nucleotides: TGCGCCAGCAGCCCCGGCGGCCCAGATACGCAGTATTTT. Its protein product is CASSPGGPDTQYF.

This chain connects TRBV9 to TRBJ2-5; unclear D gene. CDR1 is SGDLS and CDR2 is YYNGEE in the germline V gene. This CDR3 has 15 residues. Trimming removed 3 bases from V and 1 base from J, with 13 bases in between. The CDR3 sequence: CASSARTGLQETQYF. DNA for the CDR3: TGTGCCAGCAGCGCGAGAACTGGTCTCCAAGAGACCCAGTACTTC.

The genes are TRBV7-2 and TRBJ1-1; tentatively, D is TRBD1 (5 bases). V lost 1 base to trimming and J lost 7 bases, with 16 bases between them. There are 15 residues in the CDR3. Germline-derived CDR1 and CDR2 are SGHTA and FQGNSA. The CDR3 DNA reads TGTGCCAGCAGCTTAGTCGTATGGGGGGGTGGTGAAGCTTTCTTT. Amino acid sequence: CASSLVVWGGGEAFF.

This clone was seen more than once but under ten times. The rearrangement uses TRBV7-3 and TRBJ1-6, with a tentative D call TRBD1 (5 bases). Germline V gives CDR1 SGHTA, CDR2 FQGTGA. The CDR3 is made up of 14 amino acids. Trimming left V 0 bases short and J 9 bases short, with 9 bases between. CDR3 DNA: TGTGCCAGCAGCTTAACAGGGGTAGCTTCACCCCTCCACTTT. Its protein is CASSLTGVASPLHF. Full variable domain (rest looked up from reference TRBV7-3 and TRBJ1-6): GAGVSQTPSNKVTEKGKYVELRCDPISGHTALYWYRQSLGQGPEFLIYFQGTGAADDSGLPNDRFFAVRPEGSVSTLKIQRTERGDSAVYLCASSLTGVASPLHFGNGTRLTVT.

The rearrangement uses TRBV2 and TRBJ2-5, with 8 bases lining up with TRBD1. The CDR3 totals 16 residues. CDR1 SNHLY and CDR2 FYNNEI come from the germline V gene. The V segment lost 2 bases and the J segment 0 bases; nucleotides outside the gene matches: 5. CDR3 nucleotide sequence: TGTGCCAGCAGTGAAATGGCAGGGGGCGACCAAGAGACCCAGTACTTC. Its translation: CASSEMAGGDQETQYF.

This clone has only one observation. The rearrangement joins TRBV4-1 to TRBJ2-3, with D perhaps being TRBD1 or TRBD2 (6 bases each). This CDR3 has 17 residues. The V end lost 4 bases, the J end lost 4 bases, and 21 bases lay between the germline ends. Germline V CDR1 and CDR2: MGHRA, YSYEKL. The CDR3 nucleotides read TGCGCCAGCAGCCGAAGGGGGGCGGGACACGAAGCAGATACGCAGTATTTT. Its translation: CASSRRGAGHEADTQYF.

The genes are TRBV4-1 and TRBJ1-5; 8 nucleotides line up with TRBD1. Germline V gene sequence: CDR1 MGHRA, CDR2 YSYEKL. V shed 4 bases, J shed 5 bases, and the junction held 7 bases outside the gene matches. This CDR3 comprises 15 residues. The CDR3 coding sequence is TGCGCCAGCAGCCGGAATACAGGGGGAGATCAGCCCCAGCATTTT. Protein product: CASSRNTGGDQPQHF.

The chain carries TRBV9 and TRBJ1-3; 7 bases match TRBD1. The V segment lost 2 bases and the J segment 2 bases; nucleotides outside the gene matches: 7. The CDR3 sequence is 16 residues long. Germline V gene data show CDR1 as SGDLS and CDR2 as YYNGEE. The chain's CDR3 is CASSVDPGQTGNTIYF. The CDR3, as DNA: TGTGCCAGCAGCGTTGACCCGGGACAGACTGGAAACACCATATATTTT.

This clone was detected only a few times. The chain recombines TRBV5-1 with TRBJ2-1; the match to TRBD2 covers 7 bases. The germline V gene has CDR1 SGHRS and CDR2 YFSETQ. The junction had 6 bases not matched to a gene; V was cut back by 4 bases and J by 2 bases. The CDR3 runs to 15 residues. This chain's CDR3 is CASSVGGTTYNEQFF. DNA of the CDR3: TGCGCCAGCAGCGTCGGCGGGACTACCTACAATGAGCAGTTCTTC.

This clone was observed a handful of times. V and J are TRBV29-1 and TRBJ2-7; tentatively, D is TRBD1 (6 bases). CDR3 length equals 12 residues. Germline CDR1 and CDR2: SQVTM and ANQGSEA. Trimming pared 6 bases from V and 2 bases from J, leaving 11 bases between. This CDR3 reads CSVSGETYEQYF. The CDR3 DNA is TGCAGCGTCTCAGGGGAAACCTACGAGCAGTACTTC.

This clone was found once. This chain connects TRBV18 to TRBJ2-6; D is uncertain. The CDR3 covers 13 residues. Trimming took 6 bases from V and 3 from J, leaving 6 bases between them. The germline gives CDR1 KGHSH, CDR2 LQKENI. The CDR3: CASSPGGANVLTF. CDR3 nucleotide sequence: TGTGCCAGCTCCCCAGGTGGGGCCAACGTCCTGACTTTC. Complete variable domain (other parts from reference TRBV18 and TRBJ2-6): NAGVMQNPRHLVRRRGQEARLRCSPMKGHSHVYWYRQLPEEGLKFMVYLQKENIIDESGMPKERFSAEFPKEGPSILRIQQVVRGDSAAYFCASSPGGANVLTFGAGSRLTVL.

This clone is medium-sized within its sample. The chain couples TRBV5-1 to TRBJ2-7, with D unresolved. Trimming pared 4 bases from V and 2 bases from J, leaving 7 bases between. Germline V gene sequence: CDR1 SGHRS, CDR2 YFSETQ. This CDR3 has 12 amino acids. For the CDR3, the DNA is TGCGCCAGCAGCCAGGCCACCTACGAGCAGTACTTC. It is translated as CASSQATYEQYF.

The V gene is TRBV28, the J gene TRBJ2-1; D not resolved. In germline, CDR1 is MDHEN, CDR2 SYDVKM. CDR3 length: 16 residues. V dropped 4 bases and J dropped 0 bases, with 13 bases sitting between them. This chain's CDR3 is CASSSPTASSYNEQFF. The CDR3 nucleotides read TGTGCCAGCAGTTCACCGACGGCGAGCTCCTACAATGAGCAGTTCTTC.

The V call is TRBV5-1, the J call TRBJ2-7; tentative D call: TRBD2 (5 bases). The CDR3 has 13 residues. Deletions cut 0 bases from V and 3 bases from J, with 7 bases between. CDR1 SGHRS and CDR2 YFSETQ come from the germline V gene. CDR3 loop: CASSLGGGYEQYF. The DNA for the CDR3 is TGCGCCAGCAGCTTGGGCGGAGGCTACGAGCAGTACTTC. Based on the CDR3 plus reference TRBV5-1 and TRBJ2-7, the full variable domain is KAGVTQTPRYLIKTRGQQVTLSCSPISGHRSVSWYQQTPGQGLQFLFEYFSETQRNKGNFPGRFSGRQFSNSRSEMNVSTLELGDSALYLCASSLGGGYEQYFGPGTRLTVT.

The sample holds one count of this clone. V is TRBV18 and J is TRBJ2-2; the D gene is possibly TRBD1 (5 bases). This CDR3 contains 17 residues. In germline, CDR1 is KGHSH, CDR2 LQKENI. Trimming took 3 bases from V and 3 from J, leaving 17 bases between them. CDR3 in DNA: TGTGCCAGCTCACCGCAACAGGACGGGCCTTACACCGGGGAGCTGTTTTTT. It specifies CASSPQQDGPYTGELFF.

This rearrangement joins TRBV19 to TRBJ1-6; tentative D call: TRBD1 (5 bases). The germline V gene has CDR1 LNHDA and CDR2 SQIVND (reference sequence). The CDR3 has 14 amino acids. Deletions cut 3 bases from V and 8 bases from J, with 11 bases between. CDR3 sequence: CASSITGEDSPLHF. The CDR3 nucleotides read TGTGCCAGTAGTATTACAGGTGAAGATTCACCCCTCCACTTT.

This chain uses TRBV20-1 with TRBJ1-5, with D unresolved. From germline, CDR1 is DFQATT and CDR2 SNEGSKA (reference sequence). With 3 bases removed from V and 2 bases from J, the gap between germline ends came to 5 bases. This CDR3 is built from 12 residues. CDR3 coding DNA: TGCAGTGCTAGTGCGGGCAATCAGCCCCAGCATTTT. This codes for CSASAGNQPQHF.

The rearrangement links TRBV7-2 to TRBJ2-5; the match to TRBD2 covers 8 bases. Germline lookup yields CDR1 SGHTA and CDR2 FQGNSA. V shed 0 bases, J shed 4 bases, and the junction held 7 bases outside the gene matches. The CDR3 contains 16 residues. Written as DNA, the CDR3 is TGTGCCAGCAGCTTAGCGGGGTCAGCGGGAGCAGAGACCCAGTACTTC. It specifies CASSLAGSAGAETQYF.